Here is one TCR beta chain with its context. These data originate in a study of blood T cell repertoires in COVID-19. Study in general: Specimens from acute and convalescent COVID-19 originated in the United States, Italy and Spain.

In the authors' workflow: Using reference gene primer amplification, nucleated cell counts were estimated. Libraries were prepared by immunoSEQ multiplex PCR; TCRdb keeps only in-frame clonotypes and omits some of them. V, J and clone size derive from that table, while D and trimming were established from the DNA sequence. The repertoire holds some 300,000 clones, with around 89% as singletons. The germline V and J ends were trimmed by 1 base and 1 base, with 14 bases remaining between them. The CDR3 runs to 16 residues. Germline-derived CDR1 and CDR2 are MDHEN and SYDVKM. Living in under 30 US areas, the participants were between about 18 and 100 years of age. Clinical histories supplied by participants themselves formed the basis of cohort assignment.

This TCR was recovered from a woman in her late teens or twenties with acute COVID-19. This chain uses TRBV28 with TRBJ2-7, with D perhaps TRBD1 (5 bases). Sequenced sample: PBMCs or T cells enriched from blood (not recorded which). The CDR3 DNA follows: TGTGCCAGCAGTTTATCCCCGGACACGTTTTCCTACGAGCAGTACTTC. This codes for CASSLSPDTFSYEQYF.